These T cell receptor beta chains were read from a single sample in a study of human T cells and chemical hapten exposure. TCRdb re-called the RACE reads through MiXCR, storing one row per CDR3 protein. The sample contains 150,000 to 200,000 distinct CDR3 sequences, roughly 15% of which appear only once. The sequencing here drew on whole blood, taken in connection with sensitization to the hapten diphenylcyclopropenone (DPC). Receptors were obtained from a woman aged 25-40 years with alopecia areata. Some clones in this sample may be carry-over from other donors' samples. The CDR3 runs from the conserved cysteine through the conserved F or W. D genes are given only for firm matches. A clone size is listed for some rows: how often the clone was seen (once, few, many), or a class if it is expanded.

clone_size j_call d_call v_call cdr3_aa cdr3_nt
- TRBJ1-4 - TRBV2 CASSAHSKDEKLFF TGTGCCAGCAGCGCCCACAGTAAGGATGAAAAACTGTTTTTT
many TRBJ1-1 TRBD1 TRBV28 CASISGTVNTEAFF TGTGCCAGCATATCCGGGACAGTGAACACTGAAGCTTTCTTT
few TRBJ2-1 TRBD2 TRBV28 CATRGGEQFF TGTGCCACCCGGGGGGGTGAGCAGTTCTTC
few TRBJ1-1 - TRBV18 CASSPRDHSSGNTEAFF TGTGCCAGCTCACCACGGGACCACAGTTCGGGGAACACTGAAGCTTTCTTT
- TRBJ2-1 TRBD2 TRBV7-9 CASSVLAGQFF TGTGCCAGCAGCGTTTTAGCGGGTCAGTTCTTC
many TRBJ1-2 TRBD1 TRBV7-9 CASRATGTDYGYTF TGTGCCAGCAGAGCCACCGGGACAGACTATGGCTACACCTTC
- TRBJ2-7 - TRBV12-2 CASRQESGTYEQYF TGTGCAAGTCGCCAAGAAAGCGGGACCTACGAGCAGTACTTC
few TRBJ2-7 - TRBV2 CASRTSRARGYEQYF TGTGCCAGCAGGACCTCAAGGGCGAGGGGATACGAGCAGTACTTC
few TRBJ2-5 - TRBV11-2 CASSLANSDSTQYF TGTGCCAGCAGCTTAGCCAACTCCGACTCGACCCAGTACTTC
- TRBJ1-3 - TRBV20-1 CSTVLPSSGNTIYF TGCAGTACTGTTTTACCGAGCTCTGGAAACACCATATATTTT
few TRBJ2-7 TRBD1 TRBV10-3 CAIRPDRGFGEQYF TGTGCCATCAGACCCGACAGGGGGTTTGGGGAGCAGTACTTC
few TRBJ2-5 - TRBV5-5 CASSTGPIQETQYF TGTGCCAGCAGCACTGGACCCATACAAGAGACCCAGTACTTC
- TRBJ2-1 - TRBV7-9 CASSPPRQPYNEQFF TGTGCCAGCAGCCCCCCCCGACAGCCGTACAATGAGCAGTTCTTC
- TRBJ2-1 TRBD1 TRBV11-3 CASGTGGYNEQFF TGTGCCAGCGGGACAGGGGGATACAATGAGCAGTTCTTC
- TRBJ1-1 TRBD1 TRBV4-3 CASSQGDRGLNTEAFF TGCGCCAGCAGCCAAGGGGACAGGGGGCTGAACACTGAAGCTTTCTTT
- TRBJ1-5 - TRBV13 CASSLGRVDYSNQPQHF TGTGCCAGCAGCTTAGGCCGGGTGGACTATAGCAATCAGCCCCAGCATTTT
few TRBJ2-5 - TRBV9 CASSVGSRQETQYF TGTGCCAGCAGCGTAGGTTCACGCCAAGAGACCCAGTACTTC
many TRBJ2-5 - TRBV7-8 CASSLVPQETQYF TGTGCCAGCAGCTTAGTCCCCCAAGAGACCCAGTACTTC
few TRBJ2-6 - TRBV15 CATSGGRVSGANVLTF TGTGCCACCAGCGGGGGTAGGGTCTCTGGGGCCAACGTCCTGACTTTC
many TRBJ1-5 - TRBV4-2 CASSQDQLNQPQHF TGTGCCAGCAGCCAGGATCAACTCAATCAGCCCCAGCATTTT
- TRBJ1-6 TRBD1 TRBV27 CASRHQGAQNSPLHF TGTGCCAGCAGACACCAGGGGGCGCAAAATTCACCCCTCCACTTT
few TRBJ2-7 TRBD1 TRBV12-5 CASGLPSGGEGKQYF TGTGCTAGTGGTTTGCCATCAGGGGGCGAAGGCAAGCAGTACTTC
few TRBJ1-2 - TRBV28 CASSSQDGYTF TGTGCCAGCAGTTCTCAGGATGGCTACACCTTC
- TRBJ1-3 - TRBV10-2 CASSALLSGNTIYF TGCGCCAGCAGCGCATTGCTCTCTGGAAACACCATATATTTT
- TRBJ2-4 - TRBV28 CASSPPTGRIQYF TGTGCCAGCAGCCCCCCGACAGGTCGGATTCAGTACTTC
- TRBJ1-1 - TRBV5-1 CASSLENLGRKAFF TGCGCCAGCAGCTTGGAAAACTTGGGAAGAAAAGCTTTCTTT
- TRBJ2-7 - TRBV4-3 CASSQGRIDYEQYF TGCGCCAGCAGCCAAGGGCGGATAGACTACGAGCAGTACTTC
- TRBJ2-7 - TRBV5-5 CASSSVYEQYF TGTGCCAGCAGCTCCGTGTACGAGCAGTACTTC
few TRBJ1-1 - TRBV5-1 CASSFVSGKDTEAFF TGCGCCAGCAGCTTTGTTTCCGGGAAGGACACTGAAGCTTTCTTT
few TRBJ1-5 TRBD1 TRBV12-3/TRBV12-4 CASRPSGGQPQHF TGTGCCAGCAGACCATCAGGGGGCCAGCCCCAGCATTTT
- TRBJ1-1 - TRBV29-1 CSVVKPERTDAFF TGCAGCGTTGTAAAGCCTGAAAGAACGGACGCTTTCTTT
- TRBJ2-7 TRBD1 TRBV27 CASSAGQGTEQYF TGTGCCAGCAGTGCGGGACAGGGGACAGAGCAGTACTTC
few TRBJ2-7 TRBD1 TRBV5-1 CASSGGQGVSYEQYF TGCGCCAGCAGCGGGGGACAGGGGGTATCCTACGAGCAGTACTTC
many TRBJ2-5 - TRBV12-3/TRBV12-4 CASSLKEYQETQYF TGTGCCAGCAGTTTAAAGGAGTACCAAGAGACCCAGTACTTC
- TRBJ2-2 TRBD2 TRBV7-2 CASSPGLAGASGELFF TGTGCCAGCAGCCCGGGACTAGCGGGAGCGTCCGGGGAGCTGTTTTTT
- TRBJ1-3 TRBD1 TRBV2 CASSGQGAGNTIYF TGTGCCAGCAGTGGACAGGGGGCTGGAAACACCATATATTTT
few TRBJ1-5 TRBD1 TRBV7-9 CASSSGQFSNQPQHF TGTGCCAGCAGCTCGGGACAGTTTAGCAATCAGCCCCAGCATTTT
- TRBJ2-1 - TRBV7-2 CASSLSSDNEQFF TGTGCCAGCAGCTTGTCTTCTGACAATGAGCAGTTCTTC
- TRBJ2-1 - TRBV12-3/TRBV12-4 CASSLSDEYPPFNEQFF TGTGCCAGCAGTTTATCTGATGAGTACCCCCCTTTTAATGAGCAGTTCTTC
many TRBJ2-3 - TRBV18 CASSPPARDTQYF TGTGCCAGCTCACCACCGGCGAGAGATACGCAGTATTTT
- TRBJ2-7 TRBD2 TRBV6-2/TRBV6-3 CASRPTSGGPPEQYF TGTGCCAGCAGGCCTACTAGCGGGGGTCCACCGGAGCAGTACTTC
once TRBJ2-3 - TRBV9 CASSPSVDTQYF TGTGCCAGCAGCCCGTCCGTTGATACGCAGTATTTT
- TRBJ2-7 TRBD1 TRBV7-9 CANSKTGYSSYEQYF TGTGCCAACAGCAAGACAGGGTACTCCTCCTACGAGCAGTACTTC
many TRBJ2-3 TRBD2 TRBV4-2 CASSQGTSGSVDTQYF TGTGCCAGCAGCCAGGGGACTAGCGGGAGCGTTGATACGCAGTATTTT
- TRBJ1-2 - TRBV20-1 CSANPGRGYGYTF TGCAGTGCCAACCCGGGGCGAGGGTATGGCTACACCTTC
- TRBJ1-5 - TRBV7-2 CASSLYRINQPQHF TGTGCCAGCAGCTTATACAGAATCAATCAGCCCCAGCATTTT